The 32 T cell receptor beta chains given below trace back to one sample, sequenced in a study of early T cells in non-severe SARS-CoV-2 infection. Using its own MiXCR run on the 5' RACE reads, TCRdb lists one record per CDR3 protein. Found here are tens of thousands of distinct CDR3 sequences, approximately 12% of them singletons; the top ten hold around 6.7%. Material for sequencing was whole blood. These receptors were taken from an adult who was a healthcare worker with PCR-confirmed SARS-CoV-2 infection or an uninfected control (not recorded which).

The chain recombines TRBV6-2 or TRBV6-3 with TRBJ1-2; D is uncertain. Trimming took 6 bases from V and 7 from J, leaving 15 bases between them. Germline lookup yields CDR1 MNHEY and CDR2 SVGEGT. The CDR3 covers 13 residues. CDR3 sequence reads: CASRTTLLGGYTF. The CDR3 DNA reads TGTGCCAGCAGAACCACCCTCTTGGGTGGCTACACCTTC.

This clonotype was counted ten times or more. The chain combines TRBV19 with TRBJ2-1, with 12 nucleotides matching TRBD2. The germline V gene encodes CDR1 LNHDA and CDR2 SQIVND (reference sequence). V was clipped by 1 base and J by 12 bases; unmatched bases: 13. CDR3 length equals 17 residues. The DNA of the CDR3 is TGTGCCAGTAGTATAGCCCCGGTCACTAGCGGGGGGCAGGGGCAGTTCTTC. It encodes CASSIAPVTSGGQGQFF.

This clonotype was counted at least ten times. This chain joins TRBV2 and TRBJ2-1, with 8 bases lining up with TRBD2. After removal of 4 bases from V and 3 bases from J, the junction contained 8 bases not matched to a gene. Germline V gene lookup returns CDR1 SNHLY and CDR2 FYNNEI. CDR3 length equals 16 residues. The chain's CDR3 is CASSGRRAGDYNEQFF. Here the CDR3 DNA reads TGTGCCAGCAGTGGGCGTCGAGCGGGAGACTACAATGAGCAGTTCTTC.

This clonotype was found a few times. This rearrangement joins TRBV28 to TRBJ2-3; D not certain. V was clipped by 2 bases and J by 5 bases, with 5 bases between them. In germline, CDR1 is MDHEN, CDR2 SYDVKM. The CDR3 loop spans 12 amino acids. The CDR3 loop reads CASSLLVDTQYF. The CDR3 DNA reads as TGTGCCAGCAGTTTACTGGTAGATACGCAGTATTTT. The whole variable domain, remainder taken from reference TRBV28 and TRBJ2-3, is DVKVTQSSRYLVKRTGEKVFLECVQDMDHENMFWYRQDPGLGLRLIYFSYDVKMKEKGDIPEGYSVSREKKERFSLILESASTNQTSMYLCASSLLVDTQYFGPGTRLTVL.

This clonotype was observed a few times. The rearrangement joins TRBV19 to TRBJ2-3; D could derive from TRBD1 or TRBD2 (5 bases each). The CDR3 contains 13 residues. The germline gives CDR1 LNHDA, CDR2 SQIVND (reference sequence). The V gene lost 3 bases and the J gene lost 7 bases, with 11 bases spanning the gap. CDR3 sequence (DNA): TGTGCCAGTAGTATGGCCAGGGACCATACGCAGTATTTT. This encodes CASSMARDHTQYF. The full variable domain, completed using reference TRBV19 and TRBJ2-3, is DGGITQSPKYLFRKEGQNVTLSCEQNLNHDAMYWYRQDPGQGLRLIYYSQIVNDFQKGDIAEGYSVSREKKESFPLTVTSAQKNPTAFYLCASSMARDHTQYFGPGTRLTVL.

The chain joins TRBV14 to TRBJ2-2, with a weak D call TRBD1 (6 bases). V lost 4 bases, J lost 4 bases, and 19 bases lay in between. CDR1 is SGHDN and CDR2 is FVKESK in the germline V gene. The CDR3 is made up of 17 amino acids. The CDR3 bases are TGTGCCAGCAGCCCCCAAATCAGGGGACCGAGCACCGGGGAGCTGTTTTTT. Amino acid sequence: CASSPQIRGPSTGELFF.

In its sample, this clonotype was seen once. V gene TRBV30 combines with J gene TRBJ1-2; D perhaps matches TRBD1 (6 bases). Germline lookup yields CDR1 GTSNPN and CDR2 SVGIG (reference sequence). This CDR3 region has 14 residues. V dropped 0 bases and J dropped 4 bases, with 12 bases sitting between them. DNA of the CDR3: TGTGCCTGGAGTGTATTACAGGGAGGCTATGGCTACACCTTC. Protein: CAWSVLQGGYGYTF.

This clonotype came up a few times. The chain joins TRBV30 to TRBJ1-2; the D gene is possibly TRBD1 (6 bases). V was shortened by 2 bases and J by 12 bases, with 13 bases between the two germline ends. The CDR3 has 11 residues. Per germline, CDR1 GTSNPN and CDR2 SVGIG (reference sequence). The CDR3 loop reads CAWSSGALNTF. DNA of the CDR3: TGTGCCTGGAGTTCAGGGGCACTGAACACCTTC.

This clonotype appeared a few times. The chain joins TRBV5-5 to TRBJ2-7; D gene ambiguous. The germline gives CDR1 SGHKS, CDR2 YYEKEE (reference sequence). The CDR3 loop spans 13 amino acids. The V gene lost 2 bases and the J gene lost 0 bases, with 6 bases spanning the gap. For the CDR3, the DNA is TGTGCCAGCAGCTTTCCGGTCTCCTACGAGCAGTACTTC. It is translated as CASSFPVSYEQYF.

In its sample, this clonotype was seen a few times. The chain links TRBV12-3 or TRBV12-4 to TRBJ2-3; TRBD1 matches 9 bases. This CDR3 comprises 15 residues. J gave up 2 bases and V 6 bases, and 6 bases lay outside the gene matches. The CDR3 bases are TGTGCCAGCAGCCTGCCACAGGGGGCCACAGATACGCAGTATTTT. It translates to CASSLPQGATDTQYF.

V is TRBV11-2 and J is TRBJ2-7; 9 nucleotides align to TRBD1. This CDR3 is built from 15 residues. The ends lost 4 bases at V and 5 bases at J; junction bases unmatched: 9. CDR1 SGHAT and CDR2 FQNNGV come from the germline V gene. The CDR3 nucleotides read TGTGCCAGCAGCTCGAACAGGGGGCGGGCCCACGAGCAGTACTTC. It codes for CASSSNRGRAHEQYF.

The gene calls are TRBV3-1 and TRBJ1-5; D possibly corresponds to TRBD1 (6 bases). Trimming stripped 4 bases from V and 3 bases from J, with 16 bases between. CDR1 LGHDT and CDR2 YNNKEL come from the germline V gene (reference sequence). There are 16 residues in the CDR3. The CDR3 protein is CASSLLVGDINQPQHF. The CDR3 bases are TGTGCCAGCAGCCTTTTGGTAGGGGACATCAATCAGCCCCAGCATTTT.

This clonotype has only a few counts. V usage is TRBV20-1 and J usage is TRBJ1-5; TRBD1 aligns across 10 bases. V gave up 6 bases and J gave up 6 bases; unmatched junction bases: 11. This CDR3 is built from 15 residues. From germline, CDR1 is DFQATT and CDR2 SNEGSKA (reference sequence). Here the CDR3 reads CSARLMGQGIQPQHF. The CDR3 region has the DNA TGCAGTGCCCGTCTTATGGGACAGGGGATTCAGCCCCAGCATTTT.

This clonotype was seen repeatedly, ten times or more. The chain couples TRBV7-6 to TRBJ2-3, with D perhaps matching TRBD1 or TRBD2 (5 bases each). Looked up from germline, CDR1 is SGHVS and CDR2 is FNYEAQ. This CDR3 region has 16 residues. V was shortened by 2 bases and J by 1 base, with 13 bases between the two germline ends. Written as DNA, the CDR3 is TGTGCCAGCAGCTTATTGTCGGGGCGCGGCACAGATACGCAGTATTTT. Its translation is CASSLLSGRGTDTQYF. The whole variable domain, filled in from reference TRBV7-6 and TRBJ2-3, reads GAGVSQSPRYKVTKRGQDVALRCDPISGHVSLYWYRQALGQGPEFLTYFNYEAQQDKSGLPNDRFSAERPEGSISTLTIQRTEQRDSAMYRCASSLLSGRGTDTQYFGPGTRLTVL.

The chain links TRBV9 to TRBJ2-3, with D tentatively TRBD1 (6 bases). The CDR3 sequence is 16 residues long. In germline, CDR1 is SGDLS, CDR2 YYNGEE. Between the trimmed V and J ends, which lost 6 bases and 4 bases, there was a span of 21 bases. The chain's CDR3 is CASTRSRDTWADTQYF. CDR3 coding DNA: TGTGCCAGCACGCGTTCTAGGGACACCTGGGCAGATACGCAGTATTTT.

This clonotype was seen many times. The chain joins TRBV2 to TRBJ2-5; possibly TRBD1 for D (7 bases). V lost 4 bases and J 5 bases, leaving 17 bases between the germline ends. The V gene's germline CDR1 is SNHLY and CDR2 FYNNEI. The CDR3 sequence is 15 residues long. The DNA of the CDR3 is TGTGCCAGCAGTGCCTACAGGGGCGCGGGGGAGACCCAGTACTTC. This sequence encodes CASSAYRGAGETQYF.

This clonotype was observed many times. This chain connects TRBV19 to TRBJ2-3, with D perhaps TRBD1 or TRBD2 (5 bases each). V dropped 3 bases and J dropped 2 bases, with 12 bases sitting between them. Germline loops: CDR1 LNHDA, CDR2 SQIVND (reference sequence). The CDR3 sequence is 15 residues long. CDR3 DNA sequence: TGTGCCAGTAGTATGAGGGGTTCCGACACAGATACGCAGTATTTT. Amino acids: CASSMRGSDTDTQYF.

This clonotype was counted a few times. V gene TRBV30 combines with J gene TRBJ2-5; D call uncertain. The CDR3 spans 12 residues. Trimming cost V 0 bases and J 5 bases, with 7 bases left between them. Looked up from germline, CDR1 is GTSNPN and CDR2 is SVGIG (reference sequence). CDR3 nucleotide sequence: TGTGCCTGGAGTGTACAAGGGGAGACCCAGTACTTC. This translates into CAWSVQGETQYF.

CDR3 sequence (DNA): TGTGCAAGTCGCTCCAGGGCACTCCGAGGACCGCAGTATTTT. Translated: CASRSRALRGPQYF. The V gene is TRBV12-2, the J gene TRBJ2-3; TRBD2 is taken as the D call from the table, unchecked against the DNA. TRBV12-2 is annotated as a pseudogene. The CDR3 contains 14 residues.

This chain uses TRBV6-2 or TRBV6-3 with TRBJ2-1; the D gene is possibly TRBD2 (6 bases). Trimming left V 5 bases short and J 7 bases short, with 12 bases between. The CDR3 totals 13 residues. The germline V gene encodes CDR1 MNHEY and CDR2 SVGEGT. This CDR3 reads CASSHRRGNEQFF. Written as DNA, the CDR3 is TGTGCCAGCAGTCATAGACGGGGGAATGAGCAGTTCTTC.

The rearrangement uses TRBV4-1 and TRBJ1-2, with no clear D. The CDR3 consists of 16 residues. Germline lookup yields CDR1 MGHRA and CDR2 YSYEKL. Trimming stripped 2 bases from V and 2 bases from J, with 15 bases between. The CDR3 nucleotides are TGCGCCAGCAGCCAACCCCCAACGACATTGAACTATGGCTACACCTTC. It translates to CASSQPPTTLNYGYTF.

This clonotype turned up a few times. The chain couples TRBV29-1 to TRBJ2-5; D is perhaps TRBD1 (7 bases). The germline V gene has CDR1 SQVTM and CDR2 ANQGSEA. The CDR3 spans 13 residues. Trimming removed 4 bases at V and 5 bases at J, with 14 bases between. CDR3 loop: CSVVEGAWETQYF. CDR3 nucleotide sequence: TGCAGCGTTGTGGAGGGGGCCTGGGAGACCCAGTACTTC.

V gene TRBV2 combines with J gene TRBJ2-5, with D maybe TRBD1 (7 bases). Germline assignment: CDR1 SNHLY and CDR2 FYNNEI. Trimming pared 5 bases from V and 5 bases from J, leaving 18 bases between. The CDR3 covers 15 residues. The CDR3 DNA follows: TGTGCCAGCAGTATGGGACAGCGCCGGGGGGAGACCCAGTACTTC. Amino acids: CASSMGQRRGETQYF. The full variable domain, its missing parts supplied by reference TRBV2 and TRBJ2-5, is EPEVTQTPSHQVTQMGQEVILRCVPISNHLYFYWYRQILGQKVEFLVSFYNNEISEKSEIFDDQFSVERPDGSNFTLKIRSTKLEDSAMYFCASSMGQRRGETQYFGPGTRLLVL.

The V gene is TRBV3-1, the J gene TRBJ2-2; no clear D. Trimming removed 3 bases from V and 6 bases from J, with 11 bases in between. Germline CDR1 and CDR2: LGHDT and YNNKEL (reference sequence). There are 14 residues in the CDR3. The CDR3 sequence is CASSQRNIAGELFF. The DNA of the CDR3 is TGTGCCAGCAGCCAGAGGAACATCGCCGGGGAGCTGTTTTTT. Combining the CDR3 with reference TRBV3-1 and TRBJ2-2 gives the whole variable domain DTAVSQTPKYLVTQMGNDKSIKCEQNLGHDTMYWYKQDSKKFLKIMFSYNNKELIINETVPNRFSPKSPDKAHLNLHINSLELGDSAVYFCASSQRNIAGELFFGEGSRLTVL.

The chain uses TRBV18 and TRBJ1-1; D is undetermined. This CDR3 comprises 13 residues. Germline loops: CDR1 KGHSH, CDR2 LQKENI. Trimming pared 4 bases from V and 5 bases from J, leaving 11 bases between. The CDR3 nucleotides are TGTGCCAGCTCACGTACATGGAAAACTGAAGCTTTCTTT. Amino acid sequence: CASSRTWKTEAFF. Together with reference TRBV18 and TRBJ1-1, the CDR3 gives the full variable domain: NAGVMQNPRHLVRRRGQEARLRCSPMKGHSHVYWYRQLPEEGLKFMVYLQKENIIDESGMPKERFSAEFPKEGPSILRIQQVVRGDSAAYFCASSRTWKTEAFFGQGTRLTVV.

The J gene is TRBJ1-2, the V gene TRBV7-9; 8 bases agree with TRBD1. The CDR3 covers 14 residues. Losses at the gene ends were 1 base for V and 8 bases for J; bases not matched to a gene: 6. Germline-derived CDR1 and CDR2 are SEHNR and FQNEAQ (reference sequence). CDR3 protein: CASSLGATGEGYTF. The CDR3 DNA sequence: TGTGCCAGCAGCTTAGGGGCGACAGGGGAAGGCTACACCTTC.

The chain employs TRBV21-1 and TRBJ2-2. TRBV21-1 is a known pseudogene. The CDR3 runs to 17 residues. Here the CDR3 reads CASSKAQAGENTGELFF. The DNA for the CDR3 is TGTGCCAGCAGCAAAGCGCAGGCAGGAGAAAACACCGGGGAGCTGTTTTTT.

This clonotype was recorded a few times. V usage is TRBV5-1 and J usage is TRBJ2-3, with a possible D match to TRBD2 (5 bases). The CDR3 totals 14 residues. Germline V gives CDR1 SGHRS, CDR2 YFSETQ. Trimming took 0 bases from V and 6 from J, leaving 11 bases between them. CDR3 sequence: CASSLAPGLDTQYF. CDR3 nucleotide sequence: TGCGCCAGCAGCTTGGCTCCGGGGTTGGATACGCAGTATTTT.

This clonotype was counted only a few times. The V and J genes are TRBV9 and TRBJ2-3; 9 nucleotides match TRBD2. Germline trimming cut 1 base from V and 2 bases from J; bases unmatched to any gene: 2. The CDR3 extends over 15 amino acids. Germline V gene sequence: CDR1 SGDLS, CDR2 YYNGEE. CDR3 nucleotide sequence: TGTGCCAGCAGCGTACTAGCGGGAACCACAGATACGCAGTATTTT. Its translation: CASSVLAGTTDTQYF.

This clonotype was counted ten times or more. The chain has TRBV3-1 and TRBJ1-1, with 8 bases identical to TRBD1. The CDR3 is made up of 15 amino acids. Looked up from germline, CDR1 is LGHDT and CDR2 is YNNKEL (reference sequence). V lost 6 bases and J lost 2; bases outside the gene matches: 8. The CDR3 DNA reads as TGTGCCAGCAGTGACTGGGGGACAGGTAACACTGAAGCTTTCTTT. Amino acid sequence: CASSDWGTGNTEAFF.

The rearrangement uses TRBV18 and TRBJ2-5; D ambiguous. Germline CDR1 reads KGHSH; CDR2 reads LQKENI. V lost 2 bases, J lost 3 bases, and 10 bases lay in between. This CDR3 contains 14 residues. CDR3 coding DNA: TGTGCCAGCTCACCATACGCCTACGAAGAGACCCAGTACTTC. Amino acid sequence: CASSPYAYEETQYF.

The chain uses TRBV6-5 and TRBJ2-1; 8 bases are a match to TRBD1. There are 15 residues in the CDR3. The ends lost 8 bases at V and 2 bases at J; junction bases unmatched: 8. Germline V gives CDR1 MNHEY, CDR2 SVGAGI. CDR3 sequence (DNA): TGTGCCAGCCAGCCGGGACAGGTCACCTACAATGAGCAGTTCTTC. Residues: CASQPGQVTYNEQFF.